The 5 T cell receptor beta chains given below trace back to one sample, sequenced in a study of tumour-infiltrating T cells in Burkitt lymphoma. Using immunoSEQ multiplex PCR, the repertoire was profiled, and TCRdb retains in-frame clones only, with some absent. This table has some 6,600 clones, 85% appearing once. The sequencing sample was made of tumor tissue. All receptors derive from a human donor with Burkitt lymphoma.

This clone showed up just once. V is TRBV27 and J is TRBJ2-7; D is unresolved. V gave up 3 bases and J gave up 6 bases, with 15 bases separating them. The V gene's germline CDR1 is MNHEY and CDR2 SMNVEV (reference sequence). The CDR3 covers 14 residues. Written as DNA, the CDR3 is TGTGCCAGCAGTTTGAGGCCAACAGCTGGCGAGCAGTACTTC. Its protein product is CASSLRPTAGEQYF.

The chain has TRBV6-5 and TRBJ2-7, with D unresolved. Germline CDR1 and CDR2: MNHEY and SVGAGI. The V end lost 6 bases, the J end lost 6 bases, and 15 bases lay between the germline ends. CDR3 length: 13 amino acids. The CDR3 coding sequence is TGTGCCAGCAGATGGACGTCCTCTGGCGAGCAGTACTTC. Protein product: CASRWTSSGEQYF.

The V call is TRBV6-5, the J call TRBJ1-2; D unclear. Between the trimmed V and J ends, which lost 0 bases and 9 bases, there was a span of 11 bases. The CDR3 sequence is 13 residues long. CDR1 and CDR2 from the germline V gene are MNHEY and SVGAGI. In DNA form, the CDR3 reads TGTGCCAGCAGTTACTCAGGTTCGGCTAGCTACACCTTC. This translates into CASSYSGSASYTF.

The V gene is TRBV18, the J gene TRBJ1-1, with D possibly matching TRBD1 (6 bases). The germline CDR1 and CDR2 sequences are KGHSH and LQKENI. This CDR3 spans 14 amino acids. V lost 4 bases and J lost 0, with 9 bases in between. CDR3 region: CASSRAGVNTEAFF. CDR3 DNA: TGTGCCAGCTCACGGGCAGGGGTGAACACTGAAGCTTTCTTT.

The chain links TRBV30 to TRBJ1-1; perhaps TRBD1 as D (6 bases). Germline CDR1 is GTSNPN and CDR2 is SVGIG (reference sequence). Between the trimmed V and J ends, which lost 1 base and 6 bases, there was a span of 15 bases. The length of the CDR3 is 14 residues. The CDR3 spells CAWSAGGGEAEAFF. CDR3 in DNA: TGTGCCTGGAGTGCAGGCGGGGGCGAAGCTGAAGCTTTCTTT. Filled out from reference TRBV30 and TRBJ1-1, the complete variable domain reads SQTIHQWPATLVQPVGSPLSLECTVEGTSNPNLYWYRQAAGRGLQLLFYSVGIGQISSEVPQNLSASRPQDRQFILSSKKLLLSDSGFYLCAWSAGGGEAEAFFGQGTRLTVV.